The 14 T cell receptor beta chains given below trace back to one sample, sequenced in a study of blood T cell repertoires in COVID-19. Profiling relied on immunoSEQ multiplex PCR, and the TCRdb table lists in-frame clones only, not all of them. This sample has about 260,000 clones, with approximately 87% found just once. Sequencing was performed on peripheral blood. The receptors were gathered from a man aged 55 to 70 who had recovered from COVID-19.

Written as DNA, the CDR3 is TGTGCCAGTAGCCCGACCCTAGCGGGGGGTTACAATGAGCAGTTCTTC. Amino acids: CASSPTLAGGYNEQFF. The chain carries TRBV19 and TRBJ2-1, with 11 positions matching TRBD2. Germline CDR1 is LNHDA and CDR2 is SQIVND (reference sequence). With V trimmed by 6 bases and J by 4 bases, 8 bases remained unmatched. The CDR3 spans 16 residues.

Written as DNA, the CDR3 is TGTGCCAGCAGTCCCCCCCTCGACAGGCCCGAGCAGTACTTC. This codes for CASSPPLDRPEQYF. V is TRBV28 and J is TRBJ2-7; D is perhaps TRBD1 (6 bases). The CDR3 covers 14 residues. From germline, CDR1 is MDHEN and CDR2 SYDVKM. Trimming removed 5 bases at V and 6 bases at J, with 17 bases between.

This clone appeared many times. This rearrangement joins TRBV9 to TRBJ1-4; D is possibly TRBD1 (5 bases). Germline V gene lookup returns CDR1 SGDLS and CDR2 YYNGEE. The length of the CDR3 is 14 residues. With 3 bases removed from V and 3 bases from J, the gap between germline ends came to 9 bases. The CDR3 spells CASSAGTANEKLFF. CDR3 in DNA: TGTGCCAGCAGCGCAGGGACTGCTAATGAAAAACTGTTTTTT.

This sequence joins TRBV11-2 and TRBJ2-7; D perhaps matches TRBD1 (6 bases). The CDR3 has 14 residues. V lost 3 bases and J 2 bases, leaving 11 bases between the germline ends. CDR1 is SGHAT, CDR2 FQNNGV, per germline. The CDR3 bases are TGTGCCAGCAGCTTCTCGGGACAAACCTACGAGCAGTACTTC. Its translation is CASSFSGQTYEQYF.

The rearrangement links TRBV6-4 to TRBJ2-7; D call uncertain. V lost 6 bases, J lost 3 bases, and 27 bases lay in between. This CDR3 comprises 18 residues. Per the germline V gene, CDR1 is MRHNA and CDR2 is SNTAGT. CDR3 sequence reads: CASRDPAGDTPPIYEQYF. CDR3 bases: TGTGCCAGCAGGGACCCCGCCGGCGACACCCCACCGATCTACGAGCAGTACTTC.

The chain is built from TRBV6-6 and TRBJ2-7; D uncertain. With 5 bases removed from V and 7 bases from J, the gap between germline ends came to 15 bases. This CDR3 comprises 13 residues. Germline CDR1 MNHNY, CDR2 SVGAGI (reference sequence). The CDR3 sequence: CASSTGGLREQYF. The CDR3 coding sequence is TGTGCCAGCAGTACGGGTGGGTTGAGGGAGCAGTACTTC.

The chain is built from TRBV5-1 and TRBJ2-3; D is undetermined. The CDR3 extends over 12 amino acids. CDR1 is SGHRS and CDR2 is YFSETQ in the germline V gene. Deletions cut 0 bases from V and 5 bases from J, with 4 bases between. In DNA, the CDR3 is TGCGCCAGCAGCTTGGCCGTAGATACGCAGTATTTT. As protein: CASSLAVDTQYF.

The chain uses TRBV30 and TRBJ1-6; unclear D gene. Germline V CDR1 and CDR2: GTSNPN, SVGIG (reference sequence). V was pared by 4 bases and J by 7 bases, with 14 bases between. The CDR3 has 14 residues. CDR3: CAWTAGIGNSPLHF. For the CDR3, the DNA is TGTGCCTGGACCGCCGGGATCGGGAATTCACCCCTCCACTTT.

This clone was seen a handful of times. The same CDR3 arises from other DNA sequences in this sample as well. This rearrangement joins TRBV5-4 to TRBJ2-7; a weak D match, TRBD1 (6 bases). Per germline, CDR1 SGHNT and CDR2 YYREEE (reference sequence). CDR3 size: 14 residues. With 4 bases removed from V and 5 bases from J, the gap between germline ends came to 16 bases. CDR3: CASSPGQGRNEQYF. CDR3 DNA sequence: TGTGCCAGCAGCCCGGGGCAGGGGAGAAACGAGCAGTACTTC.

The J gene is TRBJ1-1, the V gene TRBV3-1 (or the pseudogene TRBV3-2); 8 positions match TRBD1. After removal of 4 bases from V and 8 bases from J, the junction contained 6 bases not matched to a gene. The CDR3 sequence is 13 residues long. Germline loops: CDR1 LGHDT, CDR2 YNNKEL (reference sequence). As DNA, the CDR3 is TGTGCCAGCAGCCCTCCGGGACAGGAAGAAGCTTTCTTT. Its translation is CASSPPGQEEAFF.

The CDR3 coding sequence is TGCGCCAGCAGCTTAGGGGGAACCACAGATACGCAGTATTTT. Translation: CASSLGGTTDTQYF. The chain joins TRBV5-1 to TRBJ2-3; D is possibly TRBD1 (6 bases). The V gene lost 2 bases and the J gene lost 2 bases, with 9 bases spanning the gap. Per germline, CDR1 SGHRS and CDR2 YFSETQ. CDR3 length: 14 amino acids.

The V call is TRBV5-5, the J call TRBJ2-2, with D possibly being TRBD1 (6 bases). The CDR3 is made up of 16 amino acids. The germline V gene has CDR1 SGHKS and CDR2 YYEKEE (reference sequence). V was cut by 2 bases and J by 4 bases, with 15 bases left in between. This CDR3 reads CASSFLVAGATGELFF. Here the CDR3 DNA reads TGTGCCAGCAGCTTTCTCGTAGCAGGGGCCACCGGGGAGCTGTTTTTT.

The chain links TRBV5-6 to TRBJ2-7; maybe TRBD1 (7 bases). The CDR3 is made up of 17 amino acids. Germline loops: CDR1 SGHDT, CDR2 YYEEEE. Trimming shortened V by 4 bases and J by 2 bases, and 22 bases separated the two germline ends. The CDR3 reads CASSPNERRDRAYEQYF. The DNA of the CDR3 is TGTGCCAGCAGCCCCAACGAGCGGCGGGACAGAGCCTACGAGCAGTACTTC. Looking up the rest from reference TRBV5-6 and TRBJ2-7 gives the full variable domain: DAGVTQSPTHLIKTRGQQVTLRCSPKSGHDTVSWYQQALGQGPQFIFQYYEEEERQRGNFPDRFSGHQFPNYSSELNVNALLLGDSALYLCASSPNERRDRAYEQYFGPGTRLTVT.

The genes are TRBV6-5 and TRBJ1-4, with D tentatively TRBD1 (5 bases). The CDR3 spans 14 residues. Germline loops: CDR1 MNHEY, CDR2 SVGAGI. V lost 4 bases, J lost 1 base, and 7 bases lay in between. CDR3: CASSLRGTNEKLFF. CDR3 sequence (DNA): TGTGCCAGCAGTTTAAGGGGAACTAATGAAAAACTGTTTTTT.